This T cell receptor (beta chain) emerged from a study of PD-L1 blockade in urothelial cancer. Time point described: pretreatment peripheral blood. The study enrolled patients with locally advanced or metastatic urothelial carcinoma. V was trimmed by 2 bases and J by 0 bases, leaving 5 bases between them. The germline V gene has CDR1 SGHVS and CDR2 FNYEAQ. The CDR3 is made up of 13 amino acids. Whole-study results and caveats: Durable-benefit patients showed greater tumor-associated blood clone expansion at 3 weeks.

Turning to this clone: What it binds is not known.

Assay used: immunoSEQ multiplex PCR; TCRdb lists only in-frame clones, some missing. Of roughly 130,000 clones listed, 65% to 85% are singletons. J is TRBJ2-7 and V is TRBV7-6; D uncertain. The specimen comprised PBMCs, sampled around atezolizumab (anti-PD-L1) treatment. The receptor's source is a man in his fifties with urothelial cancer. This CDR3 reads CASSLFSSYEQYF. For the CDR3, the DNA is TGTGCCAGCAGCTTATTTAGCTCCTACGAGCAGTACTTC.